Included here is one TCR beta chain sequence, with context. Its antigen is as yet unknown. This record belongs to a study of T-cell reconstitution after alpha-beta-depleted transplantation in children. The length of the CDR3 is 15 residues. Germline CDR1 SGDLS, CDR2 YYNGEE. J lost 3 bases, V lost 4 bases, and 6 bases had no gene match. Study results and limitations: Recipient T cells and thymic progenitors that survived were the source of the high TCRbeta diversity seen at day 60 in some patients. Newly made T cells mostly supplied T-cell counts and diversity one year after transplant.

As it was prepared, the TCRbeta library received unique molecular identifiers. TCRdb re-called the PCR reads with MiXCR, one entry per CDR3 protein. This sample has approximately 500,000 distinct CDR3 sequences, with 25% to 30% found just once. The sample consisted of PBMCs, taken before TCRalphabeta/CD19-depleted stem cell transplant. The chain recombines TRBV9 with TRBJ2-7; 11 bases are shared with TRBD1. The source is a boy younger than two with Wiskott-Aldrich syndrome, due to receive a stem cell transplant. In nucleotides, the CDR3 is TGTGCCAGCAGCCCACGGACAGGGGGCAGCTACGAGCAGTACTTC. This translates into CASSPRTGGSYEQYF.